These 28 T cell receptor beta chains share one sample of origin, sequenced in a study of post-analysis software for immune sequencing data. Prepared TCR beta cDNA libraries contained unique molecular identifiers. Each CDR3 protein is one row after TCRdb ran MiXCR on the PCR reads. The table has hundreds of thousands of distinct CDR3 sequences, around 27% seen once. Antigen specificity for these receptors is unknown. Findings and caveats of the study: The study found TRBV5-6, TRBV5-1 and TRBV20-1 among a few TRBV segments more frequent in patients than controls.

Sequenced input: blood. The origin of the receptors is a girl aged 5-17 years with multiple sclerosis.

This clonotype showed up just a few times. This chain links TRBV7-2 with TRBJ1-2; maybe TRBD1 (6 bases). CDR3 size: 15 residues. V shed 5 bases and J shed 3 bases, with 16 bases lying between them. CDR1 and CDR2 (germline): SGHTA, FQGNSA. The CDR3 protein is CASSPAGVRDYGYTF. The CDR3 DNA reads as TGTGCCAGCAGCCCGGCAGGGGTCCGTGACTATGGCTACACCTTC.

This clonotype appeared once. The V call is TRBV28, the J call TRBJ1-2, with TRBD1 matching over 7 bases. The CDR3 totals 15 residues. CDR1 MDHEN and CDR2 SYDVKM come from the germline V gene. Trimming cost V 6 bases and J 4 bases; bases outside gene matches: 11. CDR3 nucleotide sequence: TGTGCCAGCAGCTCACTAGGGACAGCAATCTATGGCTACACCTTC. Its translation: CASSSLGTAIYGYTF.

This clonotype was counted at least ten times. The chain couples TRBV5-6 to TRBJ2-7, with 8 nucleotides matching TRBD1. The germline CDR1 and CDR2 sequences are SGHDT and YYEEEE. V lost 4 bases and J lost 3; bases outside the gene matches: 9. This CDR3 has 15 amino acids. CDR3 DNA: TGTGCCAGCAGCCCGGAGACAGGGGATATCTACGAGCAGTACTTC. Translated, it gives CASSPETGDIYEQYF. Full variable domain (rest looked up from reference TRBV5-6 and TRBJ2-7): DAGVTQSPTHLIKTRGQQVTLRCSPKSGHDTVSWYQQALGQGPQFIFQYYEEEERQRGNFPDRFSGHQFPNYSSELNVNALLLGDSALYLCASSPETGDIYEQYFGPGTRLTVT.

This chain connects TRBV7-8 to TRBJ2-4, with TRBD1 matching over 7 bases. The CDR3 loop spans 17 amino acids. The germline V gene has CDR1 SGHVS and CDR2 FQNEAQ. With V trimmed by 1 base and J by 1 base, 7 bases remained unmatched. CDR3 sequence: CASSLEGQVTAKNIQYF. The CDR3 DNA follows: TGTGCCAGCAGCTTAGAAGGACAGGTTACCGCCAAAAACATTCAGTACTTC. The whole variable domain, remainder taken from reference TRBV7-8 and TRBJ2-4, is GAGVSQSPRYKVAKRGQDVALRCDPISGHVSLFWYQQALGQGPEFLTYFQNEAQLDKSGLPSDRFFAERPEGSVSTLKIQRTQQEDSAVYLCASSLEGQVTAKNIQYFGAGTRLSVL.

This rearrangement joins TRBV5-1 to TRBJ1-1; no reliable D call. The CDR3 covers 15 residues. The germline gives CDR1 SGHRS, CDR2 YFSETQ. With 0 bases removed from V and 0 bases from J, the gap between germline ends came to 9 bases. The CDR3 DNA reads as TGCGCCAGCAGCTTGGGGGTCCAACTGAACACTGAAGCTTTCTTT. Translated, it gives CASSLGVQLNTEAFF. Complete variable domain (other parts from reference TRBV5-1 and TRBJ1-1): KAGVTQTPRYLIKTRGQQVTLSCSPISGHRSVSWYQQTPGQGLQFLFEYFSETQRNKGNFPGRFSGRQFSNSRSEMNVSTLELGDSALYLCASSLGVQLNTEAFFGQGTRLTVV.

The genes are TRBV20-1 and TRBJ2-3; D is ambiguous. Germline V lookup: CDR1 DFQATT, CDR2 SNEGSKA (reference sequence). V was pared by 6 bases and J by 1 base, with 14 bases between. The CDR3 consists of 14 residues. CDR3 in amino acids: CSARPAEGTDTQYF. CDR3 in DNA: TGCAGTGCCAGGCCAGCTGAGGGCACAGATACGCAGTATTTT.

The chain couples TRBV20-1 to TRBJ2-7; the match to TRBD2 covers 12 bases. Germline CDR1 reads DFQATT; CDR2 reads SNEGSKA (reference sequence). After removal of 1 base from V and 2 bases from J, the junction contained 6 bases not matched to a gene. The CDR3 is made up of 16 amino acids. CDR3 DNA sequence: TGCAGTGCTAGAGGGGCTAGCGGGAGGGTCCCCTACGAGCAGTACTTC. Its translation is CSARGASGRVPYEQYF.

V is TRBV6-6 and J is TRBJ1-6; D remains unclear. Trimming shortened V by 0 bases and J by 5 bases, and 11 bases separated the two germline ends. Germline values: CDR1 MNHNY, CDR2 SVGAGI (reference sequence). The CDR3 is made up of 16 amino acids. Written as DNA, the CDR3 is TGTGCCAGCAGTTACTCGAGCGGCAGACATAATTCACCCCTCCACTTT. Translation: CASSYSSGRHNSPLHF.

This clonotype turned up a few times. This chain connects TRBV29-1 to TRBJ1-1, with TRBD1 identical over 7 bases. The CDR3 consists of 11 residues. With V trimmed by 6 bases and J by 6 bases, 4 bases remained unmatched. CDR1 is SQVTM, CDR2 ANQGSEA, per germline. CDR3 bases: TGCAGCGTAATAACAGGGGCTGAAGCTTTCTTT. This sequence encodes CSVITGAEAFF.

At least ten counts were recorded for this clonotype. The rearrangement links TRBV10-3 to TRBJ1-6; D gene ambiguous. V was trimmed by 7 bases and J by 5 bases, leaving 12 bases between them. From germline, CDR1 is ENHRY and CDR2 SYGVKD. The CDR3 is 14 amino acids. In nucleotides, the CDR3 is TGTGCCATCAAGGACGGAGGCGATAATTCACCCCTCCACTTT. This sequence encodes CAIKDGGDNSPLHF.

This clonotype was picked up a small number of times. The rearrangement joins TRBV13 to TRBJ1-1, with D unresolved. The V gene lost 0 bases and the J gene lost 11 bases, with 16 bases spanning the gap. This CDR3 has 14 amino acids. Germline V gene lookup returns CDR1 PRHDT and CDR2 FYEKMQ (reference sequence). The CDR3 sequence is CASSLGLSWREAFF. The DNA of the CDR3 is TGTGCCAGCAGCTTAGGCCTTAGTTGGCGCGAGGCTTTCTTT.

This clonotype showed up just a few times. The chain is built from TRBV7-2 and TRBJ1-2; no reliable D call. Trimming took 0 bases from V and 6 from J, leaving 11 bases between them. Germline CDR1 reads SGHTA; CDR2 reads FQGNSA. The CDR3 has 14 residues. Written as DNA, the CDR3 is TGTGCCAGCAGCTTAGCTGGGCGGGCAGATGGCTACACCTTC. Encoded protein: CASSLAGRADGYTF.

This clonotype has only a few counts. The chain has TRBV27 and TRBJ2-3; no clear D gene. Germline V gives CDR1 MNHEY, CDR2 SMNVEV (reference sequence). This CDR3 has 13 amino acids. V lost 8 bases and J 1 base, leaving 10 bases between the germline ends. The CDR3 nucleotides read TGTGCCAGCTGTCCCTATGGCACAGATACGCAGTATTTT. It yields the protein CASCPYGTDTQYF.

This sequence joins TRBV19 and TRBJ1-1, with D perhaps TRBD1 (5 bases). V lost 5 bases to trimming and J lost 8 bases, with 21 bases between them. The CDR3 has 15 amino acids. Germline CDR1 reads LNHDA; CDR2 reads SQIVND (reference sequence). Written as DNA, the CDR3 is TGTGCCAGTAGTCCACAGACAGCTCTAAGCGGGGAAGCTTTCTTT. It specifies CASSPQTALSGEAFF.

This sequence joins TRBV6-5 and TRBJ2-6, with D possibly TRBD1 on 6 matching bases. The CDR3 contains 13 residues. Germline assignment: CDR1 MNHEY and CDR2 SVGAGI. V lost 6 bases to trimming and J lost 15 bases, with 18 bases between them. In nucleotides, the CDR3 is TGTGCCAGCAGCCAGGCCCCAGGGGTTGGCCTGACTTTC. The encoded protein is CASSQAPGVGLTF.

V and J are TRBV7-2 and TRBJ2-5, with TRBD2 matching 10 bases. The CDR3 has 14 residues. The V and J ends lost 5 bases and 5 bases, in that order; junction bases with no gene match: 5. Per germline, CDR1 SGHTA and CDR2 FQGNSA. In DNA form, the CDR3 reads TGTGCCAGCAGCACGGGACTAGCGATCGAGACCCAGTACTTC. As protein: CASSTGLAIETQYF.

This chain connects TRBV7-2 to TRBJ2-3, with a tentative D call TRBD2 (6 bases). Trimming pared 5 bases from V and 0 bases from J, leaving 12 bases between. The CDR3 is 15 amino acids. The germline V gene has CDR1 SGHTA and CDR2 FQGNSA. The CDR3 here is CASSPPGGSTDTQYF. DNA of the CDR3: TGTGCCAGCAGCCCGCCTGGGGGGAGCACAGATACGCAGTATTTT.

A word on this clonotype: Compared with germline, one end of the junction differs, possibly owing to a read error. The chain links TRBV4-1 to TRBJ1-4, with D unresolved. This CDR3 region has 11 residues. Germline assignment: CDR1 MGHRA and CDR2 YSYEKL. The CDR3 DNA reads as TGCGCCAGCACCCAAGGGGAAAAACTGTTTTTT. It codes for CASTQGEKLFF.

V gene TRBV9 combines with J gene TRBJ1-2; the D is unclear. V was pared by 4 bases and J by 4 bases, with 8 bases between. The CDR3 contains 12 residues. Germline lookup yields CDR1 SGDLS and CDR2 YYNGEE. CDR3 sequence: CASSPRGYGYTF. Written as DNA, the CDR3 is TGTGCCAGCAGCCCCCGCGGCTATGGCTACACCTTC.

Written as DNA, the CDR3 is TGTGCCAGCAGCTTAGCGACCGCCTTCAACACTGAAGCTTTCTTT. Its protein product is CASSLATAFNTEAFF. The rearrangement uses TRBV7-2 and TRBJ1-1, with D uncertain. The CDR3 runs 15 residues. V dropped 0 bases and J dropped 2 bases, with 10 bases sitting between them. The germline CDR1 and CDR2 sequences are SGHTA and FQGNSA. The complete variable domain, with remaining parts taken from reference TRBV7-2 and TRBJ1-1, reads GAGVSQSPSNKVTEKGKDVELRCDPISGHTALYWYRQSLGQGLEFLIYFQGNSAPDKSGLPSDRFSAERTGGSVSTLTIQRTQQEDSAVYLCASSLATAFNTEAFFGQGTRLTVV.

This rearrangement joins TRBV5-1 to TRBJ1-1; no clear D. The CDR3 runs to 16 residues. Trimming took 4 bases from V and 1 from J, leaving 17 bases between them. Germline V gives CDR1 SGHRS, CDR2 YFSETQ. The CDR3 coding sequence is TGCGCCAGCAGCCTGGCGGGTTTTCTGAGGAACACTGAAGCTTTCTTT. This sequence encodes CASSLAGFLRNTEAFF.

The V call is TRBV20-1, the J call TRBJ1-2; D perhaps matches TRBD1 (6 bases). Germline-derived CDR1 and CDR2 are DFQATT and SNEGSKA (reference sequence). V gave up 2 bases and J gave up 8 bases, with 21 bases separating them. The CDR3 has 15 residues. Written as DNA, the CDR3 is TGCAGTGCTAGAAATCATGCAGGAGCCCAGGGGGGCTACACCTTC. Encoded protein: CSARNHAGAQGGYTF.

This clonotype turned up a few times. The chain couples TRBV7-2 to TRBJ2-3; D not resolved. CDR1 is SGHTA, CDR2 FQGNSA, per germline. The CDR3 runs to 17 residues. The V end lost 0 bases, the J end lost 4 bases, and 17 bases lay between the germline ends. The chain's CDR3 is CASSLALWLLPSDTQYF. The CDR3 DNA reads TGTGCCAGCAGCTTAGCTTTGTGGCTGCTCCCCTCAGATACGCAGTATTTT.

The table lists this clonotype with many counts. The rearrangement uses TRBV29-1 and TRBJ2-7; weak D call: TRBD1 (6 bases). V lost 7 bases and J lost 7, with 17 bases in between. CDR3 length equals 12 residues. From germline, CDR1 is SQVTM and CDR2 ANQGSEA. The CDR3 nucleotides read TGCAGCGGCCAACAGGGATCGGGGGAGCAGTACTTC. As protein: CSGQQGSGEQYF.

In its sample, this clonotype was seen a few times. The gene calls are TRBV11-2 and TRBJ2-4; 8 positions agree with TRBD1. The end of the DNA is better explained by TRBJ2-7, so the J call may be wrong. The length of the CDR3 is 12 residues. Germline CDR1 is SGHAT and CDR2 is FQNNGV. CDR3 loop: CASRTGVNEQYF. CDR3 nucleotide sequence: TGTGCCAGCAGGACAGGGGTCAACGAGCAGTACTTC.

The sample holds many counts of this clonotype. V is TRBV29-1 and J is TRBJ2-1, with D uncertain. V lost 5 bases and J lost 3, with 8 bases in between. This CDR3 has 12 amino acids. Looked up from germline, CDR1 is SQVTM and CDR2 is ANQGSEA. The CDR3 protein is CSVLNSYNEQFF. The CDR3 nucleotides are TGCAGCGTTCTTAACAGCTACAATGAGCAGTTCTTC.

This clonotype was detected a few times. An end of the junction does not agree with germline; a read error may underlie this. This chain links TRBV7-2 with TRBJ2-2; the D gene could be TRBD1 or TRBD2 (5 bases each). The germline CDR1 and CDR2 sequences are SGHTA and FQGNSA. CDR3 length: 14 amino acids. The chain's CDR3 is CASSFLGGTAELFF. CDR3 nucleotides: TGTGCCAGCAGCTTCCTAGGTGGGACCGCGGAGCTGTTTTTT.

This clonotype was detected many times. The chain employs TRBV29-1 and TRBJ2-4; the D gene is possibly TRBD1 (5 bases). Germline V gene lookup returns CDR1 SQVTM and CDR2 ANQGSEA. Trimming stripped 7 bases from V and 0 bases from J, with 16 bases between. This CDR3 is built from 15 residues. CDR3 sequence reads: CSALGDLIAKNIQYF. CDR3 DNA sequence: TGCAGCGCCCTAGGGGATTTAATAGCCAAAAACATTCAGTACTTC.